These 23 T cell receptor beta chains were all obtained from the same sample, sequenced in a study of shared clonotypes between healthy human individuals. Clones were sequenced by immunoSEQ multiplex PCR, and TCRdb holds only the in-frame ones, with some missing. The sample includes 2 million to 2.5 million clones, roughly 93% of them seen just once. Sequenced: naive CD4+ T cells from PBMCs. Subset meaning: CD45RA+ positively selected. These receptor sequences come from a man between 18 and 29 years old in good health. Some clones in this sample may be carry-over from other donors' samples.

This sequence joins TRBV19 and TRBJ1-1; D gene uncertain. The ends were cut back, 6 bases at V and 0 bases at J, with 14 bases in the middle. From germline, CDR1 is LNHDA and CDR2 SQIVND (reference sequence). CDR3 length: 15 residues. CDR3 residues: CASRTLRRMNTEAFF. The CDR3 DNA is TGTGCCAGTAGAACCCTGCGACGGATGAACACTGAAGCTTTCTTT.

The chain uses TRBV4-1 and TRBJ2-5; 7 bases fit TRBD2. The junction had 15 bases not matched to a gene; V was cut back by 0 bases and J by 2 bases. Germline CDR1 reads MGHRA; CDR2 reads YSYEKL. There are 19 residues in the CDR3. DNA of the CDR3: TGCGCCAGCAGCCAAGAGCCTTCGGGCGGGGGAGGAAAACAAGAGACCCAGTACTTC. Amino acid sequence: CASSQEPSGGGGKQETQYF.

This rearrangement joins TRBV7-2 to TRBJ2-7; 9 nucleotides agree with TRBD1. CDR1 SGHTA and CDR2 FQGNSA come from the germline V gene. The CDR3 has 13 residues. The ends lost 5 bases at V and 5 bases at J; junction bases unmatched: 4. The CDR3 nucleotides read TGTGCCAGCAGCCGGGACAGGGACCACGAGCAGTACTTC. Its translation: CASSRDRDHEQYF.

V and J are TRBV15 and TRBJ1-5; 7 bases fit TRBD1. There are 15 residues in the CDR3. CDR1 and CDR2 (germline): LNHNV, YYDKDF (reference sequence). V shed 2 bases and J 2 bases; nucleotides not matched to a gene: 3. CDR3 coding DNA: TGTGCCACCAGCAGAAGGGGGCCGGGCAATCAGCCCCAGCATTTT. The encoded protein is CATSRRGPGNQPQHF.

This clone was observed a single time. V is TRBV5-1 and J is TRBJ2-5; 8 bases are shared with TRBD1. The J segment lost 5 bases and the V segment lost 6 bases, leaving 6 bases of the junction unmatched. Germline V lookup: CDR1 SGHRS, CDR2 YFSETQ. CDR3 length equals 13 residues. CDR3 loop: CASMAGGQETQYF. CDR3 nucleotides: TGCGCCAGCATGGCAGGGGGCCAGGAGACCCAGTACTTC.

This chain links TRBV19 with TRBJ2-4; 8 positions agree with TRBD1. This CDR3 has 17 residues. From germline, CDR1 is LNHDA and CDR2 SQIVND (reference sequence). The V segment lost 6 bases and the J segment 7 bases; nucleotides outside the gene matches: 17. CDR3 amino acids: CASSLTGANARYNIQYF. CDR3 sequence (DNA): TGTGCCAGTAGCTTGACAGGGGCGAACGCTAGATATAACATTCAGTACTTC.

For the CDR3, the DNA is TGCAGCCTCATGACTAGCGGGGAAAGCTCCTACAATGAGCAGTTCTTC. Translation: CSLMTSGESSYNEQFF. The chain joins TRBV29-1 to TRBJ2-1; 11 bases agree with TRBD2. Germline assignment: CDR1 SQVTM and CDR2 ANQGSEA. J gave up 0 bases and V 8 bases, and 9 bases lay outside the gene matches. CDR3 length: 16 residues.

The rearrangement links TRBV7-2 to TRBJ2-1; the D is unclear. V was trimmed by 2 bases and J by 6 bases, leaving 11 bases between them. Germline V gives CDR1 SGHTA, CDR2 FQGNSA. The CDR3 has 14 residues. DNA of the CDR3: TGTGCCAGCAGCTTATGGGGTATTGGCAATGAGCAGTTCTTC. Protein product: CASSLWGIGNEQFF.

The J gene is TRBJ2-1, the V gene TRBV7-9; maybe TRBD2 (6 bases). Between the trimmed V and J ends, which lost 5 bases and 0 bases, there was a span of 14 bases. The CDR3 totals 16 residues. Germline CDR1 SEHNR, CDR2 FQNEAQ (reference sequence). As DNA, the CDR3 is TGTGCCAGCAGCGCCCAACTAGCCAGCTCCTACAATGAGCAGTTCTTC. Translated, it gives CASSAQLASSYNEQFF. Full variable domain (outside the CDR3, taken from reference TRBV7-9 and TRBJ2-1): DTGVSQNPRHKITKRGQNVTFRCDPISEHNRLYWYRQTLGQGPEFLTYFQNEAQLEKSRLLSDRFSAERPKGSFSTLEIQRTEQGDSAMYLCASSAQLASSYNEQFFGPGTRLTVL.

Concerning this clone itself: The sample carries other DNA sequences with the same CDR3. J is TRBJ2-1 and V is TRBV7-3, with 7 bases lining up with TRBD1. The V gene's germline CDR1 is SGHTA and CDR2 FQGTGA. The V segment lost 4 bases and the J segment 1 base; nucleotides outside the gene matches: 4. The CDR3 sequence is 15 residues long. CDR3 DNA sequence: TGTGCCAGCAGCTCCGGGACAGCTTCCTACAATGAGCAGTTCTTC. This codes for CASSSGTASYNEQFF. Together with reference TRBV7-3 and TRBJ2-1, the CDR3 gives the full variable domain: GAGVSQTPSNKVTEKGKYVELRCDPISGHTALYWYRQSLGQGPEFLIYFQGTGAADDSGLPNDRFFAVRPEGSVSTLKIQRTERGDSAVYLCASSSGTASYNEQFFGPGTRLTVL.

The rearrangement links TRBV5-8 to TRBJ2-7; maybe TRBD2 (5 bases). The CDR3 is 16 amino acids. CDR1 is SGHTS and CDR2 is YDEGEE in the germline V gene. Trimming shortened V by 4 bases and J by 0 bases, and 17 bases separated the two germline ends. CDR3 amino acids: CASSPTTGAGSYEQYF. CDR3 sequence (DNA): TGTGCCAGCAGCCCGACTACTGGTGCTGGCTCCTACGAGCAGTACTTC.

The genes are TRBV4-3 and TRBJ2-3; D perhaps matches TRBD2 (5 bases). CDR1 LGHNA and CDR2 YSLEER come from the germline V gene. Trimming stripped 3 bases from V and 1 base from J, with 14 bases between. This CDR3 region has 16 residues. The CDR3 region is CASSHSSTPGTDTQYF. The CDR3 DNA follows: TGCGCCAGCAGCCACTCTAGCACCCCTGGCACAGATACGCAGTATTTT.

The chain couples TRBV30 to TRBJ2-4; a possible D gene is TRBD2 (6 bases). V was pared by 1 base and J by 4 bases, with 11 bases between. CDR1 and CDR2 from the germline V gene are GTSNPN and SVGIG (reference sequence). The CDR3 is made up of 14 amino acids. The CDR3 coding sequence is TGTGCCTGGAGTGGGGCGGGGCGGAAAAACATTCAGTACTTC. Protein sequence: CAWSGAGRKNIQYF.

The chain has TRBV6-6 and TRBJ1-5; D may be TRBD1 (6 bases). V lost 6 bases, J lost 6 bases, and 12 bases lay in between. The CDR3 contains 13 residues. Germline assignment: CDR1 MNHNY and CDR2 SVGAGI (reference sequence). The CDR3: CASSFGGSQPQHF. CDR3 bases: TGTGCCAGCAGCTTTGGGGGCAGTCAGCCCCAGCATTTT.

This clone was observed once. V is TRBV19 and J is TRBJ1-2; TRBD1 matches at 9 bases. CDR3 length equals 17 residues. The germline V gene encodes CDR1 LNHDA and CDR2 SQIVND (reference sequence). Trimming cost V 4 bases and J 2 bases; bases outside gene matches: 11. In DNA form, the CDR3 reads TGTGCCAGTAGTACCGGGGGTCCCGGGACAGGGAACTATGGCTACACCTTC. Translating it yields CASSTGGPGTGNYGYTF.

The chain is built from TRBV7-2 and TRBJ2-7, with unresolved D. Trimming took 2 bases from V and 4 from J, leaving 18 bases between them. Germline values: CDR1 SGHTA, CDR2 FQGNSA. The CDR3 is made up of 16 amino acids. This CDR3 reads CASSLFVQAIGYEQYF. The DNA of the CDR3 is TGTGCCAGCAGCTTATTCGTCCAGGCTATAGGATACGAGCAGTACTTC.

The V gene is TRBV4-1, the J gene TRBJ2-3; 8 bases fit TRBD2. Germline values: CDR1 MGHRA, CDR2 YSYEKL. V lost 5 bases to trimming and J lost 4 bases; unmatched junction nucleotides: 8. This CDR3 has 15 amino acids. The CDR3 loop is CASSLELAAADTQYF. The CDR3, as DNA: TGCGCCAGCAGCTTGGAACTAGCGGCGGCAGATACGCAGTATTTT.

This chain joins TRBV6-5 and TRBJ1-3; weak D call: TRBD1 (5 bases). The CDR3 covers 15 residues. Trimming cost V 6 bases and J 0 bases, with 12 bases left between them. Per the germline V gene, CDR1 is MNHEY and CDR2 is SVGAGI. The CDR3 DNA reads TGTGCCAGCAGCTTCGGGACGGCCTCTGGAAACACCATATATTTT. This encodes CASSFGTASGNTIYF.

The V and J genes are TRBV5-4 and TRBJ1-2; 11 bases fit TRBD1. With 4 bases clipped from V and 10 bases from J, the junction kept 12 bases outside the gene matches. This CDR3 comprises 15 residues. Germline V gives CDR1 SGHNT, CDR2 YYREEE (reference sequence). The CDR3 DNA reads TGTGCCAGCAGCGCGGACAGGGGGCGCCTGGGGAACTACACCTTC. Amino acids: CASSADRGRLGNYTF.

Comments on this clone: Other DNA sequences in the same sample also yield this CDR3. V and J are TRBV28 and TRBJ2-1; 12 bases align to TRBD2. V lost 2 bases to trimming and J lost 8 bases; unmatched junction nucleotides: 4. The CDR3 contains 15 residues. Germline V gives CDR1 MDHEN, CDR2 SYDVKM. CDR3 nucleotides: TGTGCCAGCAGTTTAAGTACTAGCGGGAGGTATGAGCAGTTCTTC. Translating it yields CASSLSTSGRYEQFF.

The chain uses TRBV7-2 and TRBJ2-7; 7 positions match TRBD2. The germline V gene encodes CDR1 SGHTA and CDR2 FQGNSA. CDR3 size: 14 residues. V shed 3 bases, J shed 7 bases, and the junction held 9 bases outside the gene matches. The CDR3, as DNA: TGTGCCAGCAGCTTTGGCGCAGGGAGGGAGGAGCAGTACTTC. Protein: CASSFGAGREEQYF.

The genes are TRBV6-5 and TRBJ2-7; a possible D gene is TRBD1 (5 bases). CDR1 and CDR2 from the germline V gene are MNHEY and SVGAGI. The CDR3 runs 13 residues. With 7 bases removed from V and 8 bases from J, the gap between germline ends came to 18 bases. The CDR3 bases are TGTGCCAGCAAAAACAACCAGGGAAGCAAGCAGTACTTC. This sequence encodes CASKNNQGSKQYF.

This chain joins TRBV2 and TRBJ2-2; maybe TRBD2 (5 bases). This CDR3 contains 13 residues. Trimming removed 5 bases at V and 3 bases at J, with 7 bases between. Germline CDR1 and CDR2: SNHLY and FYNNEI. In nucleotides, the CDR3 is TGTGCCAGCAGTAGAGGGTACACCGGGGAGCTGTTTTTT. Translating gives CASSRGYTGELFF.